The 22 T cell receptor beta chains below come from one sample, sequenced in a study of blood T cell repertoires in COVID-19. The data were produced by immunoSEQ multiplex PCR, yet TCRdb's version contains in-frame clones alone and is incomplete. In the table there are 110,000 or so clones, 75% to 90% of which are singletons. Sequenced input: peripheral blood. Receptors originate from a human donor with acute or convalescent COVID-19. The donor label of this sample is uncertain.

V is TRBV12-5 and J is TRBJ1-5; weak D call: TRBD1 (5 bases). V was trimmed by 6 bases and J by 0 bases, leaving 15 bases between them. Germline loops: CDR1 LGHNT, CDR2 FRNRAP. CDR3 size: 16 residues. For the CDR3, the DNA is TGTGCTAGTGGCACCTCGGGGGGATATAGCAATCAGCCCCAGCATTTT. Translation gives CASGTSGGYSNQPQHF.

The chain joins TRBV28 to TRBJ2-5; D possibly corresponds to TRBD2 (6 bases). The ends were cut back, 2 bases at V and 4 bases at J, with 14 bases in the middle. CDR3 length: 15 amino acids. Germline V lookup: CDR1 MDHEN, CDR2 SYDVKM. The CDR3 loop reads CASSLGGQGGETQYF. The CDR3 DNA reads TGTGCCAGCAGTTTAGGAGGCCAGGGAGGAGAGACCCAGTACTTC. Full variable domain (remainder filled in from reference TRBV28 and TRBJ2-5): DVKVTQSSRYLVKRTGEKVFLECVQDMDHENMFWYRQDPGLGLRLIYFSYDVKMKEKGDIPEGYSVSREKKERFSLILESASTNQTSMYLCASSLGGQGGETQYFGPGTRLLVL.

The gene calls are TRBV28 and TRBJ2-1; 13 bases match TRBD2. CDR1 is MDHEN and CDR2 is SYDVKM in the germline V gene. V lost 2 bases and J lost 15; bases outside the gene matches: 7. CDR3 length equals 14 residues. Here the CDR3 reads CASSLGTSGIGWFF. The CDR3 DNA follows: TGTGCCAGCAGTTTAGGGACTAGCGGGATAGGTTGGTTCTTC. Together with reference TRBV28 and TRBJ2-1, the CDR3 gives the full variable domain: DVKVTQSSRYLVKRTGEKVFLECVQDMDHENMFWYRQDPGLGLRLIYFSYDVKMKEKGDIPEGYSVSREKKERFSLILESASTNQTSMYLCASSLGTSGIGWFFGPGTRLTVL.

The gene calls are TRBV6-6 and TRBJ1-2, with 8 bases identical to TRBD1. Germline V gives CDR1 MNHNY, CDR2 SVGAGI (reference sequence). The junction had 6 bases not matched to a gene; V was cut back by 4 bases and J by 5 bases. This CDR3 is built from 14 residues. CDR3 coding DNA: TGTGCCAGCAGTTCGACAGGGGAATGGTATGGCTACACCTTC. It codes for CASSSTGEWYGYTF.

This rearrangement joins TRBV19 to TRBJ1-5; D gene uncertain. Looked up from germline, CDR1 is LNHDA and CDR2 is SQIVND (reference sequence). V lost 5 bases and J lost 0, with 11 bases in between. The CDR3 length is 15 residues. The chain's CDR3 is CASSYGQNSNQPQHF. The DNA of the CDR3 is TGTGCCAGTAGTTATGGGCAGAATAGCAATCAGCCCCAGCATTTT. Variable domain in full (rest from reference TRBV19 and TRBJ1-5): DGGITQSPKYLFRKEGQNVTLSCEQNLNHDAMYWYRQDPGQGLRLIYYSQIVNDFQKGDIAEGYSVSREKKESFPLTVTSAQKNPTAFYLCASSYGQNSNQPQHFGDGTRLSIL.

This CDR3 reads CASSFTGGGMELHF. As DNA, the CDR3 is TGTGCCAGCAGTTTCACAGGGGGCGGGATGGAACTCCACTTT. J is TRBJ1-6 and V is TRBV28; TRBD1 agrees at 9 bases. With V trimmed by 3 bases and J by 16 bases, 10 bases remained unmatched. There are 14 residues in the CDR3. Germline V gene lookup returns CDR1 MDHEN and CDR2 SYDVKM.

V usage is TRBV28 and J usage is TRBJ2-5, with 10 bases lining up with TRBD1. The V gene end was trimmed by 4 bases and the J gene end by 3 bases; junction bases not matched to a gene: 5. The CDR3 loop spans 15 amino acids. The V gene's germline CDR1 is MDHEN and CDR2 SYDVKM. CDR3 residues: CASSYAGTGEETQYF. CDR3 DNA: TGTGCCAGCAGTTACGCCGGGACAGGGGAAGAGACCCAGTACTTC.

This chain uses TRBV4-3 with TRBJ2-4; TRBD1 matches at 7 bases. The CDR3 runs to 15 residues. With 0 bases clipped from V and 10 bases from J, the junction kept 9 bases outside the gene matches. The germline gives CDR1 LGHNA, CDR2 YSLEER. The CDR3 is CASSQEGQGDGIQYF. As DNA, the CDR3 is TGCGCCAGCAGCCAAGAGGGGCAGGGGGACGGAATTCAGTACTTC.

The rearrangement links TRBV21-1 to TRBJ2-5; TRBD1, the table's D call, was not compared with the DNA. TRBV21-1 counts as a pseudogene. This CDR3 spans 13 amino acids. In nucleotides, the CDR3 is TGTGCCAGCAGCACCAGGGGTCAAGAGACCCAGTACTTC. This sequence encodes CASSTRGQETQYF.

V is TRBV19 and J is TRBJ2-5; 14 bases line up with TRBD2. The germline gives CDR1 LNHDA, CDR2 SQIVND (reference sequence). The CDR3 runs to 18 residues. Trimming at V came to 3 bases and at J to 4 bases, leaving 10 bases not matched to a gene. The CDR3 here is CASSMGRRLAGGGETQYF. As DNA, the CDR3 is TGTGCCAGTAGTATGGGGAGAAGACTAGCGGGAGGGGGAGAGACCCAGTACTTC.

The chain recombines TRBV23-1 with TRBJ2-7, with 11 bases matching TRBD2. TRBV23-1 is designated an ORF whose function remains uncertain. The V gene end was trimmed by 1 base and the J gene end by 0 bases; junction bases not matched to a gene: 5. This CDR3 is 17 amino acids long. The CDR3 nucleotides are TGCGCCAGCAGTCAATTTTCACTAGCGGGGGACTCCTACGAGCAGTACTTC. Its translation is CASSQFSLAGDSYEQYF.

The V call is TRBV3-1 (or the pseudogene TRBV3-2), the J call TRBJ2-7, with 14 bases identical to TRBD2. Germline-derived CDR1 and CDR2 are LGHDT and YNNKEL (reference sequence). V lost 1 base, J lost 2 bases, and 4 bases stayed unmatched. The CDR3 extends over 17 amino acids. The CDR3 loop is CASSQVPTSGGAYEQYF. The CDR3 DNA sequence: TGTGCCAGCAGCCAAGTCCCGACTAGCGGGGGGGCCTACGAGCAGTACTTC.

The rearrangement uses TRBV9 and TRBJ2-7, with 14 nucleotides matching TRBD2. The CDR3 covers 20 residues. Germline V gene sequence: CDR1 SGDLS, CDR2 YYNGEE. The V segment lost 3 bases and the J segment 3 bases; nucleotides outside the gene matches: 17. CDR3 in amino acids: CASSATDSGKGTSGSYEQYF. The CDR3 nucleotides are TGTGCCAGCAGCGCGACCGACTCCGGAAAAGGGACTAGCGGGAGCTACGAGCAGTACTTC. Complete variable domain (other parts from reference TRBV9 and TRBJ2-7): DSGVTQTPKHLITATGQRVTLRCSPRSGDLSVYWYQQSLDQGLQFLIQYYNGEERAKGNILERFSAQQFPDLHSELNLSSLELGDSALYFCASSATDSGKGTSGSYEQYFGPGTRLTVT.

The chain links TRBV6-2 or TRBV6-3 to TRBJ1-5, with 9 bases fitting TRBD1. V was clipped by 3 bases and J by 2 bases; unmatched bases: 11. Germline V gene lookup returns CDR1 MNHEY and CDR2 SVGEGT. This CDR3 is 18 amino acids long. The CDR3 spells CASSYNRDRVAGNQPQHF. The CDR3 nucleotides are TGTGCCAGCAGTTATAACCGGGACAGGGTAGCCGGCAATCAGCCCCAGCATTTT.

V gene TRBV10-1 combines with J gene TRBJ1-5; maybe TRBD1 (5 bases). The germline gives CDR1 WNHNN, CDR2 SYGVQD (reference sequence). Trimming left V 3 bases short and J 8 bases short, with 14 bases between. This CDR3 comprises 14 residues. The CDR3 region has the DNA TGCGCCAGCAGTGAAGAGCAGGGAGGCGAGCCCCAGCATTTT. This codes for CASSEEQGGEPQHF.

The chain couples TRBV7-8 to TRBJ2-2; 7 bases fit TRBD1. Per germline, CDR1 SGHVS and CDR2 FQNEAQ. The CDR3 length is 15 residues. Losses at the gene ends were 5 bases for V and 5 bases for J; bases not matched to a gene: 8. CDR3 DNA sequence: TGTGCCAGCAGCCCAAAGACAGGGAATACCGGGGAGCTGTTTTTT. Amino acids: CASSPKTGNTGELFF.

The rearrangement joins TRBV19 to TRBJ2-2; D unclear. CDR1 and CDR2 (germline): LNHDA, SQIVND (reference sequence). The CDR3 has 13 residues. V lost 4 bases and J 7 bases, leaving 10 bases between the germline ends. CDR3 sequence (DNA): TGTGCCAGTAGTACCACAACGGGCGGGGAGCTGTTTTTT. The encoded protein is CASSTTTGGELFF.

The V call is TRBV5-6, the J call TRBJ2-1; 7 positions agree with TRBD1. V was pared by 3 bases and J by 4 bases, with 4 bases of the junction left unmatched. The CDR3 runs to 14 residues. CDR1 SGHDT and CDR2 YYEEEE come from the germline V gene. This CDR3 reads CASSYWTGYNEQFF. DNA of the CDR3: TGTGCCAGCAGCTACTGGACAGGTTACAATGAGCAGTTCTTC.

The rearrangement joins TRBV4-1 to TRBJ1-2; D possibly corresponds to TRBD1 (6 bases). The length of the CDR3 is 15 residues. From germline, CDR1 is MGHRA and CDR2 YSYEKL. The ends were cut back, 0 bases at V and 6 bases at J, with 14 bases in the middle. CDR3 bases: TGCGCCAGCAGCCAAGATTTGGTGGGGGCGAATGGCTACACCTTC. It codes for CASSQDLVGANGYTF.

This chain joins TRBV10-1 and TRBJ1-1; D remains ambiguous. Trimming stripped 8 bases from V and 7 bases from J, with 2 bases between. From germline, CDR1 is WNHNN and CDR2 SYGVQD (reference sequence). The CDR3 sequence is 8 residues long. For the CDR3, the DNA is TGCGCCAGCCATGAAGCTTTCTTT. Protein: CASHEAFF.

The rearrangement joins TRBV7-9 to TRBJ2-2; D ambiguous. CDR1 SEHNR and CDR2 FQNEAQ come from the germline V gene (reference sequence). The ends were cut back, 0 bases at V and 6 bases at J, with 17 bases in the middle. There are 17 residues in the CDR3. The CDR3 sequence: CASSLAPDTVIPGELFF. CDR3 in DNA: TGTGCCAGCAGCTTAGCTCCGGATACAGTGATTCCCGGGGAGCTGTTTTTT.

The chain carries TRBV30 and TRBJ1-2; 9 bases agree with TRBD1. V shed 5 bases, J shed 2 bases, and the junction held 15 bases outside the gene matches. The CDR3 length is 17 residues. The germline V gene has CDR1 GTSNPN and CDR2 SVGIG (reference sequence). CDR3 region: CAWGSNRGRRFNYGYTF. DNA for the CDR3: TGTGCCTGGGGTTCGAACAGGGGGCGAAGATTCAACTATGGCTACACCTTC.